Each of the 6 T cell receptor beta chains below was sequenced from the same sample in a study of cytomegalovirus exposure and HLA in healthy donors. PCR employed 60 Vbeta and 13 Jbeta primers. Profiling relied on immunoSEQ multiplex PCR, and the TCRdb table lists in-frame clones only, not all of them. The sample has approximately 120,000 clones; the top ten hold less than 3%. Source material: PBMCs. All receptors derive from a man between 25 and 39 years old in good health and CMV-seronegative.

The CDR3 nucleotides read TGCGCCAGCAGCTTGGGGAGGACTAGCGGGAACACCGGGGAGCTGTTTTTT. It specifies CASSLGRTSGNTGELFF. V and J are TRBV5-1 and TRBJ2-2; 10 nucleotides align to TRBD2. The CDR3 sequence is 17 residues long. CDR1 and CDR2 from the germline V gene are SGHRS and YFSETQ. The V and J ends lost 0 bases and 1 base, in that order; junction bases with no gene match: 3.

The chain joins TRBV6-5 to TRBJ1-2; 9 nucleotides agree with TRBD1. There are 14 residues in the CDR3. The germline V gene encodes CDR1 MNHEY and CDR2 SVGAGI. After removal of 1 base from V and 6 bases from J, the junction contained 3 bases not matched to a gene. This CDR3 reads CASSYLGTGNGYTF. The CDR3 DNA reads as TGTGCCAGCAGTTACTTGGGGACAGGGAATGGCTACACCTTC.

V and J are TRBV27 and TRBJ2-3, with D tentatively TRBD2 (6 bases). The CDR3 consists of 15 residues. Germline-derived CDR1 and CDR2 are MNHEY and SMNVEV (reference sequence). V lost 5 bases and J lost 2, with 14 bases in between. The chain's CDR3 is CASSRGGGPTDTQYF. The CDR3 nucleotides are TGTGCCAGCAGTAGGGGTGGAGGGCCCACAGATACGCAGTATTTT.

This chain joins TRBV9 and TRBJ1-1; D is perhaps TRBD1 (5 bases). The germline V and J ends were trimmed by 4 bases and 1 base, with 11 bases remaining between them. CDR1 is SGDLS and CDR2 is YYNGEE in the germline V gene. The CDR3 length is 14 residues. CDR3 coding DNA: TGTGCCAGCAGCTCCCAGGACAAGAACACTGAAGCTTTCTTT. It encodes CASSSQDKNTEAFF. Looking up the rest from reference TRBV9 and TRBJ1-1 gives the full variable domain: DSGVTQTPKHLITATGQRVTLRCSPRSGDLSVYWYQQSLDQGLQFLIQYYNGEERAKGNILERFSAQQFPDLHSELNLSSLELGDSALYFCASSSQDKNTEAFFGQGTRLTVV.

The J gene is TRBJ1-2, the V gene TRBV30; D uncertain. CDR1 is GTSNPN and CDR2 is SVGIG in the germline V gene (reference sequence). Trimming shortened V by 2 bases and J by 0 bases, and 10 bases separated the two germline ends. The CDR3 has 14 residues. CDR3 sequence (DNA): TGTGCCTGGAGTAGAAGAGTTGCTAACTATGGCTACACCTTC. Protein: CAWSRRVANYGYTF. The full variable domain, completed using reference TRBV30 and TRBJ1-2, is SQTIHQWPATLVQPVGSPLSLECTVEGTSNPNLYWYRQAAGRGLQLLFYSVGIGQISSEVPQNLSASRPQDRQFILSSKKLLLSDSGFYLCAWSRRVANYGYTFGSGTRLTVV.

The V and J genes are TRBV2 and TRBJ1-1, with 10 bases lining up with TRBD1. The germline CDR1 and CDR2 sequences are SNHLY and FYNNEI. The trim removed 6 bases at V and 10 bases at J, leaving 5 bases unmatched. This CDR3 has 12 residues. As DNA, the CDR3 is TGTGCCAGCAGCGGGACAGGGGCGTTAGCTTTCTTT. It yields the protein CASSGTGALAFF.